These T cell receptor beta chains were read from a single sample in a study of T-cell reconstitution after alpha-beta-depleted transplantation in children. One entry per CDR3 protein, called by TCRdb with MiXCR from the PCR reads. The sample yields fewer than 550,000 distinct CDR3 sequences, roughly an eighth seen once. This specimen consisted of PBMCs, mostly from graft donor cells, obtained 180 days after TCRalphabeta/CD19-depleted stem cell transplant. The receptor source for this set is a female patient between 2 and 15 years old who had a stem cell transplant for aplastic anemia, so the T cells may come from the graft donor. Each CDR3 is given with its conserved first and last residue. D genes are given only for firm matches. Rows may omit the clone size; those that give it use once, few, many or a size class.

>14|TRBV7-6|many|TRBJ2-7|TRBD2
TGTGCCAGCAGCTTACTAGCGGACTCCTACGAGCAGTACTTC
CASSLLADSYEQYF
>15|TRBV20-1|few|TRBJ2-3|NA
TGCAGTGCTAGAGTCGTGGGGACCCGACCAGATACGCAGTATTTT
CSARVVGTRPDTQYF
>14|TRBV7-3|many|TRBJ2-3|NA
TGTGCCAGTGCCCTGGGGGGGGCAGCAGATACGCAGTATTTT
CASALGGAADTQYF
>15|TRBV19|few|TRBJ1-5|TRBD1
TGTGCCAGTAGGGACCCGGACAGGGGCTATCAGCCCCAGCATTTT
CASRDPDRGYQPQHF
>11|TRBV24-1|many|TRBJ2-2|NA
TGTGCCACCTCCGGCACCGGGGAGCTGTTTTTT
CATSGTGELFF
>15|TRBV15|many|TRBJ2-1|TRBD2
TGTGCCACCAGCAGAGCACTAGCGGGTGACAATGAGCAGTTCTTC
CATSRALAGDNEQFF
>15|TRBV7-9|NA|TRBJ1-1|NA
TGTGCCAGCAGCTTAGCGATCAAGGGGGGCAGTGGAGCTTTCTTT
CASSLAIKGGSGAFF
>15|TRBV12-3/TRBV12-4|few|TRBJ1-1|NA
TGTGCCAGCAGTTTCGTTCAGGGGCAAGAGACTGAAGCTTTCTTT
CASSFVQGQETEAFF
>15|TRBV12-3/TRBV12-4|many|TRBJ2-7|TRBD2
TGTGCCAGCAGCCTTAGCGGGAGGGCCTCCTACGAGCAGTACTTC
CASSLSGRASYEQYF
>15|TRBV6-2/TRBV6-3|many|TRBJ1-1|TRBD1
TGTGCCAGCAGTCAGGGGGACAGGGGGCGAACTGAAGCTTTCTTT
CASSQGDRGRTEAFF
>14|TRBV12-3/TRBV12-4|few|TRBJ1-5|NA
TGTGCCAGCAGTTCCACCACTCGGAATCAGCCCCAGCATTTT
CASSSTTRNQPQHF
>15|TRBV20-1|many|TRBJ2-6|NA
TGCAGTGCGCCAAGGTGGGGGTCGGCGGCCAACGTCCTGACTTTC
CSAPRWGSAANVLTF
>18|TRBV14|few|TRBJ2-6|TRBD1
TGTGCCAGCAGCCCCTACCGGGACAGGGAATCCGGGGCCAACGTCCTGACTTTC
CASSPYRDRESGANVLTF
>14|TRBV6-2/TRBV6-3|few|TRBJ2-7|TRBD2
TGTGCCAGCAGTTACTCGACGGGAGGGATAGAGCAGTACTTC
CASSYSTGGIEQYF
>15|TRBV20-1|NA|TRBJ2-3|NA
TGCAGTGCTCCTCGGTACCCTAGGCGGCCAGATACGCAGTATTTT
CSAPRYPRRPDTQYF
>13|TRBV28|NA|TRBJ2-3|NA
TGTGCCAGCAGTTTGGGCAACACAGATACGCAGTATTTT
CASSLGNTDTQYF
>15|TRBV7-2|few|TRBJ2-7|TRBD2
TGTGCCAGCAGCTTAGGAGGGACTACCTTCGACGAGCAGTACTTC
CASSLGGTTFDEQYF
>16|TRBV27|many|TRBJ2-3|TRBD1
TGTGCCAGCAGTGATTCCGGGACAGGGGGCTTATATACGCAGTATTTT
CASSDSGTGGLYTQYF
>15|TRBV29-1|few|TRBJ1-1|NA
TGCAGCGTTGATACGGGCCAGAGACAGAACACTGAAGCTTTCTTT
CSVDTGQRQNTEAFF
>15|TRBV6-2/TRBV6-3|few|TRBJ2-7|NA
TGTGCCAGCAGTCCCATTGGGGACTTTTCCTACGAGCAGTACTTC
CASSPIGDFSYEQYF
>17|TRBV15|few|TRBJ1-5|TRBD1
TGTGCCACCAGCAGAGTCGACAGGGACCGGCTTAATCAGCCCCAGCATTTT
CATSRVDRDRLNQPQHF
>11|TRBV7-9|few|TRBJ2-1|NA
TGTGCCAGCAGCAACAGCAATGAGCAGTTCTTC
CASSNSNEQFF
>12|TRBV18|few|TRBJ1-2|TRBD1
TGTGCCAGCTCACCGGACAGGAATGGCTACACCTTC
CASSPDRNGYTF
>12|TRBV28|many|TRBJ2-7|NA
TGTGCCAGCAGTTCCGGGGATCGGGGTCAGTACTTC
CASSSGDRGQYF
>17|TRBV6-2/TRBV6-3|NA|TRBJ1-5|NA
TGTGCCAGCAGCCATCCGGGCAGCGACTATAGCAATCAGCCCCAGCATTTT
CASSHPGSDYSNQPQHF
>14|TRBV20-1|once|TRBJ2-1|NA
TGCAGTGTCTGGGGGCGAGGACCGACGGGTGAGCAGTTCTTC
CSVWGRGPTGEQFF
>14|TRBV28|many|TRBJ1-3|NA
TGTGCCAGCAATTGGAGGGGATCTGGAAACACCATATATTTT
CASNWRGSGNTIYF
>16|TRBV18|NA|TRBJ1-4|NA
TGTGCCAGCTCACGAACTTGGGGCAGGGCGGATGAAAAACTGTTTTTT
CASSRTWGRADEKLFF
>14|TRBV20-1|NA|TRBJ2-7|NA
TGCAGTGCTTGGGACAAAGGAGGGGGCTACGAGCAGTACTTC
CSAWDKGGGYEQYF
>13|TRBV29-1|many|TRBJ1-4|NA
TGCAGCGTTGAAGCCAGGTTTGGCGAAAAACTGTTTTTT
CSVEARFGEKLFF
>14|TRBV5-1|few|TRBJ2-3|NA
TGCGCCAGCAGCTTCGGGATTCGCACAGATACGCAGTATTTT
CASSFGIRTDTQYF
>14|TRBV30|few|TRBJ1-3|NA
TGTGCCTGGGAATGGGGTCCTTCTGGAAACACCATATATTTT
CAWEWGPSGNTIYF
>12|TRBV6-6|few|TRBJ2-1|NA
TGTGCCAGCAGTCTTCCCCACAATGAGCAGTTCTTC
CASSLPHNEQFF
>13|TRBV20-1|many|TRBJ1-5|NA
TGCAGTGCTAGAGTCGGGAGGGATCAGCCCCAGCATTTT
CSARVGRDQPQHF
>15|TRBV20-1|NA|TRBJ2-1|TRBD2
TGCAGTGCTGGAAGTCTTGCGGGAGTCTACAATGAGCAGTTCTTC
CSAGSLAGVYNEQFF
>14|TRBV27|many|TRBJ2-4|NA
TGTGCCAGCAGTTCCCTGGCGGGTGGGAACATTCAGTACTTC
CASSSLAGGNIQYF
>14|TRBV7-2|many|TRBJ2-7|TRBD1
TGTGCCAGCAGCCGACAGGGGGGTATTTACGAGCAGTACTTC
CASSRQGGIYEQYF
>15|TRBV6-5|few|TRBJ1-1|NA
TGTGCCAGCAGTTACTCCGGGGGAAGAGGGACTGAAGCTTTCTTT
CASSYSGGRGTEAFF
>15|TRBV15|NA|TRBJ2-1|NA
TGTGCCACCGGGGACCGGACTCCGGGCTACAATGAGCAGTTCTTC
CATGDRTPGYNEQFF
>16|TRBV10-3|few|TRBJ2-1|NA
TGTGCCATCGCCGAAGGGGCGGTAAGCTCCTACAATGAGCAGTTCTTC
CAIAEGAVSSYNEQFF
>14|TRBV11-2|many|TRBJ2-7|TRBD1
TGTGCCAGCACCAATCCGACAGGGATGAGCGAGCAGTACTTC
CASTNPTGMSEQYF
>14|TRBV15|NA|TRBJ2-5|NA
TGTGCCACCAGCCCCCGGACAGCCCAAGAGACCCAGTACTTC
CATSPRTAQETQYF
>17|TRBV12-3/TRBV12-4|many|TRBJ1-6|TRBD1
TGTGCCAGCAGTTTACGACAGGGACCCTCCTATAATTCACCCCTCCACTTT
CASSLRQGPSYNSPLHF
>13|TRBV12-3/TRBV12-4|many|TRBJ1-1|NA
TGTGCCAGCAGCCGACAGGCGAACACTGAAGCTTTCTTT
CASSRQANTEAFF
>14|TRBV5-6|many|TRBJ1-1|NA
TGTGCCAGCAGCTACATACAGGGTCCCACTGAAGCTTTCTTT
CASSYIQGPTEAFF
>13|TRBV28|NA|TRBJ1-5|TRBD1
TGTGCCAGCAGAGAGACAGGGAGTCAGCCCCAGCATTTT
CASRETGSQPQHF
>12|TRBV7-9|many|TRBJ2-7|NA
TGTGCCAGCAGCGGGGGCTCCTACGAGCAGTACTTC
CASSGGSYEQYF
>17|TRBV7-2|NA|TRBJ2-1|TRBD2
TGTGCCAGCAGCTTAGTGCCTGCTGCGGGAGGCAACAATGAGCAGTTCTTC
CASSLVPAAGGNNEQFF
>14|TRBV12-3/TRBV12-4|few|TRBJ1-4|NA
TGTGCCAGCAGTTTACACGCAACTAATGAAAAACTGTTTTTT
CASSLHATNEKLFF
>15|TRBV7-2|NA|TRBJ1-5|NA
TGTGCCAGCAGCTTACGCACAGGGACTAATCAGCCCCAGCATTTT
CASSLRTGTNQPQHF
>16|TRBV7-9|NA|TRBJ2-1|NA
TGTGCCAGCAGCTTAACCCCCGTGCACCGCATCAATGAGCAGTTCTTC
CASSLTPVHRINEQFF
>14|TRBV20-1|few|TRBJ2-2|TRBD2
TGCAGTGCTAGAGATCTAGCGGGTCGCGGGGAGCTGTTTTTT
CSARDLAGRGELFF
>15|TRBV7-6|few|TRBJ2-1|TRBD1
TGTGCCAGCAGAAGGGACAGGGAATCCTACAATGAGCAGTTCTTC
CASRRDRESYNEQFF
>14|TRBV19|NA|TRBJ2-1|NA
TGTGCCAGTAGTATATCGGGAACGCCCAATGAGCAGTTCTTC
CASSISGTPNEQFF